The T cell receptor beta chain under discussion was sequenced for a study of beta chain features in type 1 diabetes. Points from the study as a whole: PCR might favor shorter templates, but any such skew would affect patients and controls equally. Fewer insertions but more deletions were seen at VDJ junctions in type 1 diabetes patients. The study found moderately but significantly shorter TCRB CDR3s in all four CD4+ subsets of Type 1 diabetes patients.

The V end lost 5 bases, the J end lost 1 base, and 20 bases lay between the germline ends. This CDR3 is 17 amino acids long. Germline CDR1 is KGHSH and CDR2 is LQKENI. Expressed TCRB transcripts were sequenced after all isolated RNA was converted to cDNA. Here immunoSEQ multiplex PCR was the method, and the copy in TCRdb shows in-frame clones only, minus some. The table lists roughly 100,000 clones, over 25% of them singletons. Only a few counts were recorded for this clone. As yet, its antigen is unknown. Heparinised blood was drawn once per donor, averaging approximately 0.12 L. Isolation of CD4+ naive, central memory, regulatory and stem cell-like memory cells was achieved by sorting via CD45RO/CCR7/CD25/CD127/CD95/CD27.

This TCR derives from a woman younger than 30 with type 1 diabetes. The rearrangement uses TRBV18 and TRBJ1-1, with TRBD1 as a possible D gene (5 bases). Sequenced sample: central memory CD4+ T cells from blood. Here the CDR3 DNA reads TGTGCCAGCTCATTTTCCCCCATGCAGGGATCGAACACTGAAGCTTTCTTT. Its protein product is CASSFSPMQGSNTEAFF.